Sequencing of this T cell receptor beta chain was carried out in a study of T cell repertoires in cytomegalovirus infection. Study context: An indication of both CMV infection and matching HLA type came from public TCR beta signatures. Study-level findings and limits: The study identified carriers of CMV plus the relevant HLA from cumulative public TCR beta family frequency.

TCRdb redid the calling of the reads with MiXCR, one entry per CDR3 protein. The table shows 200,000 to 300,000 distinct CDR3 sequences, with 10% to 15% occurring only once. The ends were cut back, 7 bases at V and 4 bases at J, with 11 bases in the middle. CDR3 length: 12 amino acids. Germline assignment: CDR1 LNHDA and CDR2 SQIVND (reference sequence). This clonotype was detected ten times or more. Its antigen remains unidentified. The source material was PBMCs. The clonotype comes from a human donor in good health (CMV status not recorded). Some clones in this sample may be carry-over from other donors' samples. The chain carries TRBV19 and TRBJ2-7, with a possible D match to TRBD1 (5 bases). CDR3: CASTSNRYEQYF. DNA for the CDR3: TGTGCCAGTACCTCGAACAGGTACGAGCAGTACTTC.